One and the same sample provided the 32 T cell receptor beta chains below, sequenced in a study of shared T cell receptors in the human thymus listed by TCRdb under 2021. The library was built by means of the immunoSEQ multiplex PCR assay. TCRdb obtained this table from immuneACCESS and retained in-frame rearrangements with V and J assigned. These tables miss some clones; where compared with another copy, unresolved V genes account for less than half of the shortfall, and the remainder is unexplained. This sample comprises more than 550,000 clones, over 75% of them detected only once. The top ten clonotypes cover roughly 0.0089% of the sample. This sample was shared with a second study, whose subject was human thymus T cells.

The specimen sequenced was thymocytes. These receptors were obtained from a boy under two years old with a congenital heart defect. Donor details come from another sample of the same person, matched by shared clones.

CDR3 region: CASSVVGLAGYNEQFF. For the CDR3, the DNA is TGTGCCAGCAGCGTAGTGGGACTAGCGGGTTACAATGAGCAGTTCTTC. This chain joins TRBV9 and TRBJ2-1; TRBD2 agrees at 12 bases. Germline-derived CDR1 and CDR2 are SGDLS and YYNGEE. The trim removed 0 bases at V and 4 bases at J, leaving 2 bases unmatched. There are 16 residues in the CDR3.

The chain has TRBV29-1 and TRBJ2-2; perhaps TRBD1 as D (6 bases). V dropped 4 bases and J dropped 1 base, with 13 bases sitting between them. CDR1 and CDR2 (germline): SQVTM, ANQGSEA. The CDR3 spans 15 residues. CDR3 nucleotide sequence: TGCAGCGTTGTGTGGAACAGGGTGAACACCGGGGAGCTGTTTTTT. It translates to CSVVWNRVNTGELFF.

This clone was detected a few times. V usage is TRBV4-3 and J usage is TRBJ2-1, with a possible D match to TRBD1 (6 bases). The V end lost 3 bases, the J end lost 6 bases, and 18 bases lay between the germline ends. CDR1 and CDR2 from the germline V gene are LGHNA and YSLEER. The CDR3 has 16 amino acids. The CDR3 DNA reads as TGCGCCAGCAGCCAGAGACAGGCCGGCTTTGTCAATGAGCAGTTCTTC. The encoded protein is CASSQRQAGFVNEQFF.

This rearrangement joins TRBV28 to TRBJ2-7, with 9 bases identical to TRBD1. The germline V gene encodes CDR1 MDHEN and CDR2 SYDVKM. The CDR3 covers 15 residues. V shed 5 bases and J 1 base; nucleotides not matched to a gene: 6. DNA of the CDR3: TGTGCCAGCAGTCGGGACAGGGAGCCGTCCTACGAGCAGTACTTC. It specifies CASSRDREPSYEQYF.

Turning to this clone: The junction and the germline gene differ at one end; a read error may be behind it. V and J are TRBV4-1 and TRBJ2-7, with 12 bases lining up with TRBD2. CDR3 length equals 15 residues. Germline assignment: CDR1 MGHRA and CDR2 YSYEKL. Here the CDR3 reads CASSQGLAGRDEQYF. CDR3 DNA sequence: TGCGCCAGCAGTCAAGGACTAGCGGGGCGGGACGAGCAGTACTTC.

The J gene is TRBJ1-1, the V gene TRBV6-5, with D possibly matching TRBD1 (5 bases). The CDR3 is made up of 13 amino acids. From germline, CDR1 is MNHEY and CDR2 SVGAGI. The ends were cut back, 6 bases at V and 7 bases at J, with 15 bases in the middle. The CDR3 loop is CASRGTSGGEAFF. CDR3 coding DNA: TGTGCCAGCAGGGGAACCTCCGGGGGTGAAGCTTTCTTT.

Here the CDR3 reads CASSQPTSGKGYEQFF. The CDR3, as DNA: TGCGCCAGCAGCCAGCCTACTAGCGGGAAGGGGTATGAGCAGTTCTTC. The rearrangement links TRBV4-1 to TRBJ2-1; 10 bases match TRBD2. The CDR3 consists of 16 residues. Germline V gene data show CDR1 as MGHRA and CDR2 as YSYEKL. V gave up 3 bases and J gave up 8 bases; unmatched junction bases: 10.

The chain couples TRBV30 to TRBJ1-2, with D perhaps TRBD1 (5 bases). The CDR3 spans 16 residues. Trimming took 0 bases from V and 4 from J, leaving 18 bases between them. From germline, CDR1 is GTSNPN and CDR2 SVGIG (reference sequence). CDR3 in DNA: TGTGCCTGGAGTGTACGGCTGAGGGGAGGGTTCTATGGCTACACCTTC. Translated, it gives CAWSVRLRGGFYGYTF.

The chain joins TRBV5-1 to TRBJ2-3, with TRBD1 as a possible D gene (5 bases). V was pared by 4 bases and J by 2 bases, with 23 bases between. This CDR3 is built from 18 residues. Per the germline V gene, CDR1 is SGHRS and CDR2 is YFSETQ. The CDR3 sequence is CASSRSWGSANYTDTQYF. CDR3 sequence (DNA): TGCGCCAGCAGCCGCTCGTGGGGCTCAGCGAACTACACAGATACGCAGTATTTT.

This clone was seen only once. J is TRBJ2-7 and V is TRBV27; 10 bases are shared with TRBD1. There are 15 residues in the CDR3. In germline, CDR1 is MNHEY, CDR2 SMNVEV (reference sequence). The V and J ends lost 5 bases and 3 bases, in that order; junction bases with no gene match: 7. CDR3 sequence reads: CASSRPGQGIYEQYF. The CDR3 nucleotides read TGTGCCAGCAGTCGACCGGGACAGGGGATCTACGAGCAGTACTTC.

This clone has a single count. The chain recombines TRBV30 with TRBJ1-1; D is unresolved. Germline V gene sequence: CDR1 GTSNPN, CDR2 SVGIG (reference sequence). Trimming left V 1 base short and J 2 bases short, with 5 bases between. CDR3 length equals 12 residues. CDR3 loop: CAWSATNTEAFF. CDR3 nucleotides: TGTGCCTGGAGTGCAACAAACACTGAAGCTTTCTTT. Drawing the rest from reference TRBV30 and TRBJ1-1, the complete variable domain is SQTIHQWPATLVQPVGSPLSLECTVEGTSNPNLYWYRQAAGRGLQLLFYSVGIGQISSEVPQNLSASRPQDRQFILSSKKLLLSDSGFYLCAWSATNTEAFFGQGTRLTVV.

The V call is TRBV10-3, the J call TRBJ1-2; 9 bases are a match to TRBD1. Per the germline V gene, CDR1 is ENHRY and CDR2 is SYGVKD. The CDR3 consists of 16 residues. After removal of 4 bases from V and 4 bases from J, the junction contained 10 bases not matched to a gene. The chain's CDR3 is CAISVTRDREVYGYTF. The CDR3 DNA sequence: TGTGCCATCAGTGTTACCCGGGACAGGGAAGTCTATGGCTACACCTTC.

This rearrangement joins TRBV9 to TRBJ2-3; 11 bases are shared with TRBD2. The length of the CDR3 is 16 residues. Per germline, CDR1 SGDLS and CDR2 YYNGEE. The V and J ends lost 3 bases and 4 bases, in that order; junction bases with no gene match: 7. CDR3 loop: CASSDVLAGGPDTQYF. The CDR3, as DNA: TGTGCCAGCAGCGATGTCTTAGCGGGAGGGCCAGATACGCAGTATTTT. Variable domain in full (rest from reference TRBV9 and TRBJ2-3): DSGVTQTPKHLITATGQRVTLRCSPRSGDLSVYWYQQSLDQGLQFLIQYYNGEERAKGNILERFSAQQFPDLHSELNLSSLELGDSALYFCASSDVLAGGPDTQYFGPGTRLTVL.

The rearrangement joins TRBV28 to TRBJ1-5, with D possibly being TRBD1 (6 bases). V was pared by 5 bases and J by 4 bases, with 15 bases between. The CDR3 covers 15 residues. Germline CDR1 and CDR2: MDHEN and SYDVKM. CDR3 protein: CASSPPRRGNQPQHF. CDR3 DNA sequence: TGTGCCAGCAGTCCCCCCCGAAGGGGGAATCAGCCCCAGCATTTT.

CDR3 nucleotide sequence: TGTGCCAGCAGTTTAGAGGGTCGGACTACCTACAATGAGCAGTTCTTC. This translates into CASSLEGRTTYNEQFF. The J gene is TRBJ2-1, the V gene TRBV28, with D possibly TRBD2 on 6 matching bases. In germline, CDR1 is MDHEN, CDR2 SYDVKM. The CDR3 runs to 16 residues. V gave up 2 bases and J gave up 2 bases, with 13 bases separating them.

V is TRBV27 and J is TRBJ2-7; 9 bases align to TRBD2. The CDR3 is 14 residues long. Germline assignment: CDR1 MNHEY and CDR2 SMNVEV (reference sequence). The V segment lost 2 bases and the J segment 5 bases; nucleotides outside the gene matches: 4. As DNA, the CDR3 is TGTGCCAGCAGTTTAAAGCGGGAGGACGACGAGCAGTACTTC. It translates to CASSLKREDDEQYF.

The chain links TRBV27 to TRBJ1-5, with TRBD1 as a possible D gene (6 bases). From germline, CDR1 is MNHEY and CDR2 SMNVEV (reference sequence). The CDR3 spans 21 residues. Trimming pared 9 bases from V and 2 bases from J, leaving 35 bases between. CDR3 nucleotide sequence: TGTGCCAGAAGCACCAAACCCGCGCCAGGGGAGTCTGGGATATGCAATCAGCCCCAGCATTTT. Its translation: CARSTKPAPGESGICNQPQHF.

The gene calls are TRBV30 and TRBJ1-2; 7 bases line up with TRBD1. The CDR3 has 13 amino acids. J lost 6 bases, V lost 7 bases, and 11 bases had no gene match. In germline, CDR1 is GTSNPN, CDR2 SVGIG (reference sequence). The CDR3 loop is CAYRTGERDGYTF. The CDR3 nucleotides read TGTGCCTACAGGACAGGAGAGAGGGATGGCTACACCTTC.

The rearrangement links TRBV25-1 to TRBJ1-2, with D unresolved. Germline lookup yields CDR1 MGHDK and CDR2 SYGVNS. The CDR3 covers 11 residues. V gave up 4 bases and J gave up 3 bases, with 3 bases separating them. The CDR3 sequence: CASSGDYGYTF. CDR3 nucleotide sequence: TGTGCCAGCAGTGGAGACTATGGCTACACCTTC.

This chain joins TRBV18 and TRBJ1-1; D is possibly TRBD1 (6 bases). The CDR3 covers 15 residues. The V gene's germline CDR1 is KGHSH and CDR2 LQKENI. V lost 1 base, J lost 5 bases, and 14 bases lay in between. CDR3 in amino acids: CASSPLGQPETEAFF. CDR3 coding DNA: TGTGCCAGCTCACCACTTGGACAGCCAGAGACTGAAGCTTTCTTT.

The chain has TRBV27 and TRBJ2-7; weak D call: TRBD1 (6 bases). The CDR3 has 14 residues. Germline V gives CDR1 MNHEY, CDR2 SMNVEV (reference sequence). V was trimmed by 4 bases and J by 3 bases, leaving 13 bases between them. CDR3 amino acids: CASSSGRGYYEQYF. The CDR3, as DNA: TGTGCCAGCAGTTCGGGCAGGGGTTACTACGAGCAGTACTTC.

The genes are TRBV7-9 and TRBJ1-1; D gene uncertain. CDR1 SEHNR and CDR2 FQNEAQ come from the germline V gene (reference sequence). The germline V and J ends were trimmed by 5 bases and 1 base, with 8 bases remaining between them. The CDR3 runs to 13 residues. The CDR3 loop is CASSDTENTEAFF. In DNA, the CDR3 is TGTGCCAGCAGCGACACAGAGAACACTGAAGCTTTCTTT. Complete variable domain (other parts from reference TRBV7-9 and TRBJ1-1): DTGVSQNPRHKITKRGQNVTFRCDPISEHNRLYWYRQTLGQGPEFLTYFQNEAQLEKSRLLSDRFSAERPKGSFSTLEIQRTEQGDSAMYLCASSDTENTEAFFGQGTRLTVV.

The J gene is TRBJ2-7, the V gene TRBV6-1, with TRBD2 matching 10 bases. The V segment lost 6 bases and the J segment 4 bases; nucleotides outside the gene matches: 9. CDR3 length: 15 residues. In germline, CDR1 is MNHNS, CDR2 SASEGT. CDR3 in amino acids: CASREPRTSGYEQYF. The CDR3 DNA follows: TGTGCCAGCAGAGAACCCAGGACTAGCGGTTACGAGCAGTACTTC.

The rearrangement joins TRBV29-1 to TRBJ2-7; tentatively, D is TRBD1 (6 bases). The CDR3 is 17 amino acids. With 4 bases removed from V and 3 bases from J, the gap between germline ends came to 25 bases. CDR1 and CDR2 (germline): SQVTM, ANQGSEA. The CDR3, as DNA: TGCAGCGTTGCCGGGGCTACAGGGTCCCCTGCGGTCTACGAGCAGTACTTC. As protein: CSVAGATGSPAVYEQYF.

This rearrangement joins TRBV18 to TRBJ2-7; 9 bases align to TRBD1. Germline CDR1 and CDR2: KGHSH and LQKENI. With V trimmed by 7 bases and J by 4 bases, 5 bases remained unmatched. This CDR3 is built from 13 residues. CDR3 bases: TGTGCCAGCTGCCCGGACAGGGGATACGAGCAGTACTTC. Protein product: CASCPDRGYEQYF.

Here the CDR3 DNA reads TGTGCCAGCAGCTCGCGTACCACAGATACGCAGTATTTT. Protein product: CASSSRTTDTQYF. The genes are TRBV5-4 and TRBJ2-3; D is unclear. Germline lookup yields CDR1 SGHNT and CDR2 YYREEE (reference sequence). Trimming stripped 3 bases from V and 2 bases from J, with 7 bases between. CDR3 length equals 13 residues.

This chain joins TRBV4-2 and TRBJ1-6; TRBD1 aligns across 8 bases. In germline, CDR1 is LGHNA, CDR2 YNFKEQ. This CDR3 comprises 18 residues. V lost 2 bases, J lost 9 bases, and 15 bases stayed unmatched. The CDR3 is CASSQYPGGQSDISPLHF. As DNA, the CDR3 is TGTGCCAGCAGCCAATACCCAGGGGGCCAGTCGGATATTTCACCCCTCCACTTT.

The J gene is TRBJ1-2, the V gene TRBV28, with 7 bases that match TRBD1. CDR3 length: 15 amino acids. The germline V gene has CDR1 MDHEN and CDR2 SYDVKM. The ends lost 2 bases at V and 2 bases at J; junction bases unmatched: 5. The CDR3 sequence: CASSLPTGENYGYTF. CDR3 DNA sequence: TGTGCCAGCAGTTTACCCACAGGGGAGAACTATGGCTACACCTTC.

The rearrangement links TRBV4-3 to TRBJ1-1; D is perhaps TRBD1 (5 bases). V was shortened by 1 base and J by 0 bases, with 6 bases between the two germline ends. The CDR3 spans 14 residues. Germline-derived CDR1 and CDR2 are LGHNA and YSLEER. The CDR3 DNA is TGCGCCAGCAGCCAAGTAGGGGTGAACACTGAAGCTTTCTTT. It specifies CASSQVGVNTEAFF.

The chain links TRBV27 to TRBJ1-2; 11 bases fit TRBD1. CDR1 and CDR2 (germline): MNHEY, SMNVEV (reference sequence). Trimming removed 0 bases from V and 2 bases from J; junction bases left unmatched: 2. This CDR3 has 16 amino acids. The CDR3 reads CASSLSRDRGNYGYTF. The DNA for the CDR3 is TGTGCCAGCAGTTTATCCAGGGACAGGGGGAACTATGGCTACACCTTC.

The chain has TRBV5-1 and TRBJ1-3; no firm D call. This CDR3 has 14 amino acids. Germline CDR1 and CDR2: SGHRS and YFSETQ. V shed 0 bases and J shed 8 bases, with 12 bases lying between them. CDR3 nucleotides: TGCGCCAGCAGCTTGGGCGGGGTTCGGGACACCATATATTTT. Its translation is CASSLGGVRDTIYF.

The V call is TRBV4-3, the J call TRBJ2-3, with D perhaps TRBD2 (5 bases). CDR3 size: 17 residues. Germline V gives CDR1 LGHNA, CDR2 YSLEER. The V end was cut by 1 base, the J end by 4 bases, with 18 bases between. The CDR3 loop is CASSQGVEVPPADTQYF. The DNA for the CDR3 is TGCGCCAGCAGCCAAGGGGTGGAGGTCCCCCCGGCAGATACGCAGTATTTT.